The sequence of this T cell receptor beta chain was determined in a study of T cell responses to AZD1222 COVID-19 vaccine. Details on this clone: What it recognizes is unknown.

V was shortened by 5 bases and J by 5 bases, with 3 bases between the two germline ends. Germline CDR1 and CDR2: MNHEY and SVGAGI. The length of the CDR3 is 10 residues. TCRdb keeps only in-frame clones here, not all; method: immunoSEQ multiplex PCR. This sample has approximately 210,000 clones, with around 94% found just once. Whole-study results and caveats: Close to half of spike-specific TCRs reportedly recognize unmutated variant regions.

The sample here was peripheral blood, taken 28 days after the second dose of the MenACWY control vaccine. The chain is built from TRBV6-5 and TRBJ1-1; no clear D gene. This receptor was taken from an adult who received the MenACWY meningococcal vaccine as a control. CDR3 sequence: CASSNTEAFF. The CDR3 DNA sequence: TGTGCCAGCAGTAATACTGAAGCTTTCTTT.